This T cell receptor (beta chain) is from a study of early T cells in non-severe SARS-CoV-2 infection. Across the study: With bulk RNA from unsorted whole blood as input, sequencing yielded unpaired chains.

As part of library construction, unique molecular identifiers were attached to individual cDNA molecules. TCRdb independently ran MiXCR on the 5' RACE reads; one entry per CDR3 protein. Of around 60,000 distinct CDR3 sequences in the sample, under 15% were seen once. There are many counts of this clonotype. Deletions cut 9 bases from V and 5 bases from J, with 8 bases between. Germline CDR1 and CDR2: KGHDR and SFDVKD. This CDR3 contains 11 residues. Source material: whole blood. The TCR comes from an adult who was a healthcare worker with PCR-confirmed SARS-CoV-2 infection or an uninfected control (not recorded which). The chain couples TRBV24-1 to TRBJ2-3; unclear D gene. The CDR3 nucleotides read TGTGCCACCCAATTAGGAGATACGCAGTATTTT. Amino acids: CATQLGDTQYF.